What follows are 24 T cell receptor beta chains derived from one specimen sequenced in a study of cytomegalovirus exposure and HLA in healthy donors. Primers included in the PCR were 60 Vbeta and 13 Jbeta primers. The repertoire was sequenced with immunoSEQ multiplex PCR; TCRdb's copy has only in-frame clones and lacks some. The profile shows more than 60,000 clones, around 83% of them singletons. The specimen was PBMCs. These receptors all come from a man between 70 and 80 years old in good health and CMV-seropositive.

This clone has only a few counts. The sample carries other DNA sequences with the same CDR3. V gene TRBV5-6 combines with J gene TRBJ1-2, with D hard to call. The V gene lost 3 bases and the J gene lost 2 bases, with 2 bases spanning the gap. CDR1 and CDR2 (germline): SGHDT, YYEEEE. CDR3 length equals 11 residues. The CDR3 DNA reads as TGTGCCAGCAGCTCAAACTATGGCTACACCTTC. Translating gives CASSSNYGYTF.

V and J are TRBV27 and TRBJ2-1; tentative D call: TRBD2 (5 bases). The CDR3 runs 15 residues. Germline V CDR1 and CDR2: MNHEY, SMNVEV (reference sequence). V was pared by 2 bases and J by 2 bases, with 10 bases between. In DNA, the CDR3 is TGTGCCAGCAGTTTAGAGGGCAAGACCTACAATGAGCAGTTCTTC. This codes for CASSLEGKTYNEQFF.

The chain has TRBV5-5 and TRBJ2-6, with 7 bases matching TRBD1. The germline CDR1 and CDR2 sequences are SGHKS and YYEKEE (reference sequence). The CDR3 runs to 16 residues. V lost 6 bases and J lost 0; bases outside the gene matches: 6. CDR3 in DNA: TGTGCCAGCAATGACAGGGTTTTCTCTGGGGCCAACGTCCTGACTTTC. Amino acid sequence: CASNDRVFSGANVLTF.

The chain is built from TRBV28 and TRBJ1-2, with 7 bases lining up with TRBD1. Germline V gives CDR1 MDHEN, CDR2 SYDVKM. The CDR3 runs 15 residues. With V trimmed by 6 bases and J by 0 bases, 7 bases remained unmatched. CDR3 region: CASREHQGANYGYTF. CDR3 sequence (DNA): TGTGCCAGCAGGGAACATCAGGGGGCTAACTATGGCTACACCTTC.

The genes are TRBV6-4 and TRBJ2-3; no definite D call. Germline CDR1 reads MRHNA; CDR2 reads SNTAGT. CDR3 size: 13 residues. Trimming stripped 5 bases from V and 6 bases from J, with 12 bases between. CDR3 in amino acids: CASSPSGWDTQYF. The CDR3 DNA follows: TGTGCCAGCAGTCCATCCGGTTGGGATACGCAGTATTTT.

J is TRBJ2-5 and V is TRBV7-6; 13 nucleotides align to TRBD2. Germline V gene sequence: CDR1 SGHVS, CDR2 FNYEAQ. There are 16 residues in the CDR3. J lost 5 bases, V lost 2 bases, and 5 bases had no gene match. The CDR3 region has the DNA TGTGCCAGCAGCTTAACTAGCGGGGGGGCAATTGAGACCCAGTACTTC. Its protein product is CASSLTSGGAIETQYF.

This chain uses TRBV6-5 with TRBJ2-5, with 10 nucleotides matching TRBD2. CDR3 length: 16 residues. Looked up from germline, CDR1 is MNHEY and CDR2 is SVGAGI. Trimming at V came to 4 bases and at J to 4 bases, leaving 9 bases not matched to a gene. The CDR3 region is CASSSAGAGGRETQYF. CDR3 nucleotide sequence: TGTGCCAGCAGTTCAGCCGGAGCGGGGGGGCGAGAGACCCAGTACTTC.

V and J are TRBV30 and TRBJ1-1; the D is unclear. With 4 bases removed from V and 1 base from J, the gap between germline ends came to 10 bases. This CDR3 has 13 residues. Germline V gene lookup returns CDR1 GTSNPN and CDR2 SVGIG (reference sequence). In nucleotides, the CDR3 is TGTGCCTGGACCCGAGGTGGGAACACTGAAGCTTTCTTT. This encodes CAWTRGGNTEAFF.

The chain links TRBV6-1 to TRBJ2-7; 8 bases are a match to TRBD2. The germline CDR1 and CDR2 sequences are MNHNS and SASEGT. Trimming at V came to 9 bases and at J to 4 bases, leaving 8 bases not matched to a gene. The CDR3 is made up of 13 amino acids. The CDR3 DNA sequence: TGTGCCAGTGGAGCGGGGGACCTGTACGAGCAGTACTTC. Encoded protein: CASGAGDLYEQYF.

This sequence joins TRBV29-1 and TRBJ2-2; 8 bases are a match to TRBD2. CDR1 and CDR2 (germline): SQVTM, ANQGSEA. V shed 3 bases, J shed 6 bases, and the junction held 9 bases outside the gene matches. The CDR3 loop spans 15 amino acids. The CDR3, as DNA: TGCAGCGTTGACGTGTCTAGCGGGCGGGCCGGGGAGCTGTTTTTT. It specifies CSVDVSSGRAGELFF.

This chain links TRBV6-1 with TRBJ2-5, with D possibly being TRBD2 (5 bases). The CDR3 is 13 residues long. Germline V lookup: CDR1 MNHNS, CDR2 SASEGT. V was trimmed by 7 bases and J by 7 bases, leaving 16 bases between them. CDR3 in amino acids: CASIRGVLATQYF. The CDR3 DNA reads as TGTGCCAGCATTAGAGGCGTCCTAGCGACCCAGTACTTC.

V gene TRBV5-1 combines with J gene TRBJ2-7, with D perhaps TRBD1 (5 bases). In germline, CDR1 is SGHRS, CDR2 YFSETQ. V lost 4 bases and J 0 bases, leaving 14 bases between the germline ends. The CDR3 is made up of 15 amino acids. CDR3 protein: CASSPRDYSSYEQYF. CDR3 sequence (DNA): TGCGCCAGCAGCCCCAGGGATTATAGCTCCTACGAGCAGTACTTC.

The rearrangement uses TRBV19 and TRBJ1-1; 9 bases fit TRBD1. The CDR3 covers 16 residues. Looked up from germline, CDR1 is LNHDA and CDR2 is SQIVND (reference sequence). V dropped 6 bases and J dropped 4; count of bases not matched to a gene: 12. Here the CDR3 DNA reads TGTGCCAGTAGGGGGTTCACAGGGGGCAGAGTCACTGAAGCTTTCTTT. The encoded protein is CASRGFTGGRVTEAFF.

This chain joins TRBV29-1 and TRBJ2-2, with D uncertain. CDR3 size: 13 residues. V lost 6 bases to trimming and J lost 3 bases, with 11 bases between them. CDR1 is SQVTM and CDR2 is ANQGSEA in the germline V gene. The CDR3 region has the DNA TGCAGCGTAGCCGAATCCTACACCGGGGAGCTGTTTTTT. Protein sequence: CSVAESYTGELFF.

CDR3 sequence reads: CASDPGLALYEQYF. The CDR3 bases are TGTGCCAGCGACCCGGGACTAGCGCTATACGAGCAGTACTTC. The chain carries TRBV2 and TRBJ2-7; 10 nucleotides agree with TRBD2. This CDR3 is built from 14 residues. The V gene end was trimmed by 8 bases and the J gene end by 4 bases; junction bases not matched to a gene: 8. Germline CDR1 and CDR2: SNHLY and FYNNEI.

This clone was counted between two and nine times. The DNA for the CDR3 is TGTGCCAGCAGGGACAGGGTTTACGAGCAGTACTTC. It yields the protein CASRDRVYEQYF. This rearrangement joins TRBV6-5 to TRBJ2-7; the match to TRBD1 covers 8 bases. The germline gives CDR1 MNHEY, CDR2 SVGAGI. The CDR3 is 12 amino acids. Trimming took 6 bases from V and 4 from J; bases not matched to a gene: 2.

The chain combines TRBV7-9 with TRBJ2-2; possibly TRBD1 for D (6 bases). Trimming stripped 4 bases from V and 8 bases from J, with 17 bases between. Germline CDR1 and CDR2: SEHNR and FQNEAQ (reference sequence). This CDR3 is 15 amino acids long. The CDR3: CASSSRDPGTGELFF. The CDR3, as DNA: TGTGCCAGCAGCTCCCGAGACCCGGGGACAGGGGAGCTGTTTTTT.

V usage is TRBV6-6 and J usage is TRBJ2-7, with a tentative D call TRBD1 (6 bases). The CDR3 loop spans 13 amino acids. Germline V lookup: CDR1 MNHNY, CDR2 SVGAGI (reference sequence). The V gene lost 5 bases and the J gene lost 4 bases, with 12 bases spanning the gap. CDR3 sequence: CASSTPDSYEQYF. The DNA of the CDR3 is TGTGCCAGCAGTACACCGGACAGTTACGAGCAGTACTTC.

CDR3 nucleotide sequence: TGTGCCAGCAGTTACTCCCGACAGGCAACAGATACGCAGTATTTT. Translation: CASSYSRQATDTQYF. The rearrangement joins TRBV6-5 to TRBJ2-3; the D gene is possibly TRBD1 (6 bases). The CDR3 consists of 15 residues. Looked up from germline, CDR1 is MNHEY and CDR2 is SVGAGI. Trimming took off 0 bases at V and 3 bases at J, with 10 bases between the two ends.

To note about this clone: This may stem from a read error, because a much larger clone lies one nucleotide away. Here the CDR3 reads CASSGSSYEQYF. For the CDR3, the DNA is TGTGCCAGCAGCGGGAGCTCCTACGAGCAGTACTTC. The chain is built from TRBV7-2 and TRBJ2-7, with D maybe TRBD2 (5 bases). The CDR3 has 12 amino acids. Trimming left V 5 bases short and J 0 bases short, with 5 bases between. Germline CDR1 is SGHTA and CDR2 is FQGNSA.

This chain links TRBV15 with TRBJ2-5, with 8 bases aligning to TRBD1. This CDR3 is built from 17 residues. The trim removed 3 bases at V and 5 bases at J, leaving 14 bases unmatched. The germline V gene has CDR1 LNHNV and CDR2 YYDKDF (reference sequence). CDR3 nucleotides: TGTGCCACCAGCAGTGGACAGGGTGGAAGGTGGGGGGAGACCCAGTACTTC. The encoded protein is CATSSGQGGRWGETQYF.

The rearrangement uses TRBV7-7 and TRBJ2-2, with 8 bases aligning to TRBD1. The germline V gene has CDR1 SSHAT and CDR2 FNYEAQ (reference sequence). V shed 5 bases, J shed 6 bases, and the junction held 5 bases outside the gene matches. The CDR3 is made up of 14 amino acids. As DNA, the CDR3 is TGTGCCAGCAGCCCGACAGGGGTCCCCGGGGAGCTGTTTTTT. This gives the protein CASSPTGVPGELFF.

V and J are TRBV7-2 and TRBJ2-5, with 8 bases that match TRBD2. CDR3 length: 13 residues. The V gene's germline CDR1 is SGHTA and CDR2 FQGNSA. With V trimmed by 7 bases and J by 5 bases, 6 bases remained unmatched. CDR3: CASIPAGVETQYF. CDR3 DNA sequence: TGTGCCAGCATCCCAGCGGGGGTGGAGACCCAGTACTTC.

The count of this clone is one. CDR3 coding DNA: TGTGCCAGCAGCGTATTTCCAGGGGCCGGGTATGGCTACACCTTC. It yields the protein CASSVFPGAGYGYTF. The chain has TRBV9 and TRBJ1-2; the D gene is possibly TRBD1 (6 bases). V was clipped by 1 base and J by 5 bases, with 15 bases between them. The CDR3 consists of 15 residues. In germline, CDR1 is SGDLS, CDR2 YYNGEE.